The entry below describes one T cell receptor (beta chain). Its antigen is currently not known. Base qualities are missing; no much larger clone stands one base away. Unmatched junction bases come to 8, with V trimmed by 4 bases and J by 4 bases. CDR1 and CDR2, looked up from the germline V gene, are SGHDT and YYEEEE. The CDR3 measures 15 amino acids from cysteine to phenylalanine. Only CDR3 DNA is held: 45 bases, read in frame from base 1. TCRbeta CDR3 regions were amplified from genomic DNA using the immunoSEQ Assay, a bias-controlled multiplex PCR. In the source study's methods: The number of nucleated cells in each sample was estimated from the amplification of reference gene primers within the assay. Sequence reads were collapsed and filtered to measure the absolute abundance of every unique TCRbeta CDR3 rearrangement. For each sample, productive Simpson clonality was calculated as the square root of Simpson's diversity index over productive rearrangements. In TCRdb, the immuneACCESS table is reduced to in-frame sequences with V and J assigned. These tables do not hold every clone; where another copy was compared, an unresolved V gene accounts for under half, and the others remain unexplained. V and J calls and clone size are copied from that table; D and trimming were computed from the DNA. The sample data list some 210,000 clones, and 88% of these were observed just once. Roughly 6.2% of the sample lies in the top ten.

This sample was included in a study of blood T cell repertoires in COVID-19 (dated by TCRdb to 2020 to 2022). Notes on the research overall: The collaborator samples originated in the United States, Italy and Spain and spanned the acute and convalescent phases of COVID-19. Deeply sampled blood TCRbeta repertoires from subjects exposed to, actively infected with, or recovered from COVID-19 were included in the dataset. The repertoires were released in a freely available public database meant as a resource for research on the immune response to SARS-CoV-2. Nearly every sample came with metadata listing a de-identified subject ID, COVID-19 status, age in years and sex. The material from the prospective study consisted of cDNA or gDNA derived from T cells, B-cell-depleted T cells, or PBMCs. Where HLA class I and class II types were available, the types were taken from metadata supplied by the sample provider, not from assay-based typing. The samples were drawn from the first 160 participants of the ongoing ImmuneRACE study and from about 1,200 subjects provided by 6 global collaborators. Results the study describes overall, beyond this receptor: How much clinical and demographic metadata was included differed by source and by participant, and the metadata was provided uncurated.

Another Seattle source contributed samples from volunteer blood donors who had recovered from COVID-19. Whole blood was collected in K2EDTA tubes by collaborating institutions according to the institutions' own protocols. For TCRbeta analysis, collaborator samples were shipped as frozen whole blood, as isolated PBMCs, or as DNA extracted from either sample type. The chain joins TRBV5-6 to TRBJ1-5, with TRBD1 identical over 7 junction bases. Sequenced sample: peripheral blood. The TCR sequence derives from a woman in her thirties or forties who had recovered from COVID-19. Here the CDR3 is given as CASSLLGQVNQPQHF. At the DNA level, the sequence is TGTGCCAGCAGCCTCCTCGGACAGGTTAATCAGCCCCAGCATTTT. The full variable domain, with segments outside the CDR3 supplied by the reference TRBV5-6 and TRBJ1-5 proteins, appears as DAGVTQSPTHLIKTRGQQVTLRCSPKSGHDTVSWYQQALGQGPQFIFQYYEEEERQRGNFPDRFSGHQFPNYSSELNVNALLLGDSALYLCASSLLGQVNQPQHFGDGTRLSIL.